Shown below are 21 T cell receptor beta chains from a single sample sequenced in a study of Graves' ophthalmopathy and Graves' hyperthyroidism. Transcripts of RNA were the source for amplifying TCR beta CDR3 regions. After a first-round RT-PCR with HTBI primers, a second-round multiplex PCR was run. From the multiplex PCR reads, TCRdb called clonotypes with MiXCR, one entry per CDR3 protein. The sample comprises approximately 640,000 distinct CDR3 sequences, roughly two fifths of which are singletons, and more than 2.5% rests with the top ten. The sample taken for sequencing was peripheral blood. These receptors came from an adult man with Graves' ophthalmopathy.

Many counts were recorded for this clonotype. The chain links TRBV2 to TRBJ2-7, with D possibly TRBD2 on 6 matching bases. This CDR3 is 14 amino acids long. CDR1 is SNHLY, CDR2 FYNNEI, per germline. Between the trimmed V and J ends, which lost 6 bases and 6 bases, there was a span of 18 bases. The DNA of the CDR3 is TGTGCCAGCAGGGGGAGGAAGGGCCCAAGCGAGCAGTACTTC. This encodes CASRGRKGPSEQYF.

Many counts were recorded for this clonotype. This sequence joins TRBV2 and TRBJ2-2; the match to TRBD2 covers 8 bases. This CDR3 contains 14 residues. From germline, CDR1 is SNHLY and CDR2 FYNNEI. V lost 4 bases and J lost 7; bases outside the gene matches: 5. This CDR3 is CASSAAGGDGELFF. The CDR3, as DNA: TGTGCCAGCAGTGCGGCGGGGGGCGACGGGGAGCTGTTTTTT.

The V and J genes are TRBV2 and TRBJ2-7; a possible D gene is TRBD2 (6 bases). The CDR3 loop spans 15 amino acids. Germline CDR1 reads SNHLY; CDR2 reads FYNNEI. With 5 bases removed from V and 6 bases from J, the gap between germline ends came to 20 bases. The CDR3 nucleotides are TGTGCCAGCAGTTACGGGCCCGGGAGCGGTAGCGAGCAGTACTTC. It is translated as CASSYGPGSGSEQYF.

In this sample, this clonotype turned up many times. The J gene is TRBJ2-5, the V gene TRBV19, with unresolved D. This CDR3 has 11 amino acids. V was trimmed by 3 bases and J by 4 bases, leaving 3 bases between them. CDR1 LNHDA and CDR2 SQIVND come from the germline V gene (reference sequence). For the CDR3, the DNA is TGTGCCAGTAGTATGGGAGAGACCCAGTACTTC. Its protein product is CASSMGETQYF.

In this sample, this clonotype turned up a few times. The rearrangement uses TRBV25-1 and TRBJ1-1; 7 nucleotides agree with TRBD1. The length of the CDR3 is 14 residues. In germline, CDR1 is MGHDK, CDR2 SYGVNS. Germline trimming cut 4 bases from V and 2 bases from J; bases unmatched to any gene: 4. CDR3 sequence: CASSGDRDNTEAFF. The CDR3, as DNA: TGTGCCAGCAGTGGGGACAGAGACAACACTGAAGCTTTCTTT.

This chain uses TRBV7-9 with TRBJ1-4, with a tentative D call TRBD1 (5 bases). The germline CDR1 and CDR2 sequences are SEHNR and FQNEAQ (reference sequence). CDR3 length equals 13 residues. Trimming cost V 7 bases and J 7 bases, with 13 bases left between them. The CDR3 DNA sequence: TGTGCCAGCAACCCCGAGGGGCGTGAAAAACTGTTTTTT. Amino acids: CASNPEGREKLFF.

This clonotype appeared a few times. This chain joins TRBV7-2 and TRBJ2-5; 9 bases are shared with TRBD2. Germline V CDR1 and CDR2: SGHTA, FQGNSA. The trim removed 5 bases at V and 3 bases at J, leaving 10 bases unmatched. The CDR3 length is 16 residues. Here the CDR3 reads CASSPGAAGGEETQYF. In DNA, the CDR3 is TGTGCCAGCAGCCCGGGAGCGGCGGGGGGGGAAGAGACCCAGTACTTC.

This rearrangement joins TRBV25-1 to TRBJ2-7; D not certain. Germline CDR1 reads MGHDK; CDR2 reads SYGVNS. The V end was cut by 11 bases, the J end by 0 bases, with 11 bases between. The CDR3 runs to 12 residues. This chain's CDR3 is CAQRTTSYEQYF. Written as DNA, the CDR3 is TGTGCCCAAAGGACGACCTCCTACGAGCAGTACTTC.

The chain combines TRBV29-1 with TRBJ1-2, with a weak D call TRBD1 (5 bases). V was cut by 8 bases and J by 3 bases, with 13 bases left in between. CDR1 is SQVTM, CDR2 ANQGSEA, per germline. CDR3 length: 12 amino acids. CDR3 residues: CSLLQGHYGYTF. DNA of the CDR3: TGCAGCTTGCTCCAGGGACACTATGGCTACACCTTC.

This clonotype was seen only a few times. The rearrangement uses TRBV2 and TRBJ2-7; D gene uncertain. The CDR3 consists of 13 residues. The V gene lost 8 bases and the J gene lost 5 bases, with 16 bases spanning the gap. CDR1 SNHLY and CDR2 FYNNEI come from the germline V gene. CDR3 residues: CASRKFGSHEQYF. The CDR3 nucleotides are TGTGCCAGCCGTAAGTTTGGCAGTCACGAGCAGTACTTC.

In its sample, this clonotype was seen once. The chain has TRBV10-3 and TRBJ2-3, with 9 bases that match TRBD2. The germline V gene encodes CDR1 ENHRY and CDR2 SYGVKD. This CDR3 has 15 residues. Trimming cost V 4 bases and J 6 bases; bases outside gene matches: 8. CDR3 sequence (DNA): TGTGCCATCAGTGGGGCTATGGCGGGGGGGGATACGCAGTATTTT. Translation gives CAISGAMAGGDTQYF.

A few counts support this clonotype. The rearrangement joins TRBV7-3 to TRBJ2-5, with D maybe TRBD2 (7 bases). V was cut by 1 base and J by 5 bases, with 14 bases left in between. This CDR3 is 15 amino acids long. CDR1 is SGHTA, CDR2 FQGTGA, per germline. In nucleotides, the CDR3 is TGTGCCAGCAGCTTAATGGGGGGGGGCCGGGAGACCCAGTACTTC. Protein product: CASSLMGGGRETQYF.

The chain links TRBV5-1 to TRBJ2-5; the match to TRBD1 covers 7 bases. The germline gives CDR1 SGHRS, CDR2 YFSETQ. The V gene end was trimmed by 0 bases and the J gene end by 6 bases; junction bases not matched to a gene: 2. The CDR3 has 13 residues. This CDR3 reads CASSLEGQQTQYF. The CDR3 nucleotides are TGCGCCAGCAGCTTGGAGGGACAGCAGACCCAGTACTTC.

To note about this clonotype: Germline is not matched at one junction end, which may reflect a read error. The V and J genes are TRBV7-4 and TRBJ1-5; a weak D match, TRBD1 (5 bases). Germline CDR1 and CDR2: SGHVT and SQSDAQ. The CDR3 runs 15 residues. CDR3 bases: TGTGTCAGCAGCCTAGCAGGGAATAGCAATCAGCCTCAGCATTTT. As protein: CVSSLAGNSNQPQHF.

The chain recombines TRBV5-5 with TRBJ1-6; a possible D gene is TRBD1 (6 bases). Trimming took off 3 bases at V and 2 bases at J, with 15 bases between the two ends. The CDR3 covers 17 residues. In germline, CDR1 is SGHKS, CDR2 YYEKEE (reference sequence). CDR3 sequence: CASSSASTGAYNSPLHF. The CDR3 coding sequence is TGTGCCAGCAGCTCTGCTTCGACAGGCGCCTATAATTCACCCCTCCACTTT.

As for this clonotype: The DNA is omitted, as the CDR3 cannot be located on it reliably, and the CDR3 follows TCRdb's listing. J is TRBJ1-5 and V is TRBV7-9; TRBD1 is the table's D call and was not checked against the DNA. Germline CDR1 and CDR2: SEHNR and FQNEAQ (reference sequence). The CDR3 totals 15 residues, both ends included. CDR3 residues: CASSLVGQGARYEHF.

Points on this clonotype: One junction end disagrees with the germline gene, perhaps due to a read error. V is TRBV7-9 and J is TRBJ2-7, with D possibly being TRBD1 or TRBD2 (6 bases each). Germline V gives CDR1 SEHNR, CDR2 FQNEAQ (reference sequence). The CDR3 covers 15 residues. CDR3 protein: CASSQDIQGTYEQYF. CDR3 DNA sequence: TGCGCCAGCAGCCAAGATATCCAGGGGACTTACGAGCAGTACTTC.

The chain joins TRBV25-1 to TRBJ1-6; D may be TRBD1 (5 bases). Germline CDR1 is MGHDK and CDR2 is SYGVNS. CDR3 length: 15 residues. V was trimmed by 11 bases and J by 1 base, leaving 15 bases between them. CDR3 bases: TGTGCCTTGACGGGAGGGGCTTCCTATAATTCACCCCTCCACTTT. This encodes CALTGGASYNSPLHF.

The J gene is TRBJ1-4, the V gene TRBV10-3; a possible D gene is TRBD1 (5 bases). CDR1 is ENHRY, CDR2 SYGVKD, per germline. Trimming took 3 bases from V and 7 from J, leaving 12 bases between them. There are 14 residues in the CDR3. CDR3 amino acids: CAISDAGYTEKLFF. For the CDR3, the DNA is TGTGCCATCAGTGACGCAGGGTACACTGAAAAACTGTTTTTT.

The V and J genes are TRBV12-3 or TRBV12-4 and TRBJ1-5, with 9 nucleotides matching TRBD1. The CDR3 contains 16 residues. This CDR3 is CASSYPGTGYNQPQHF. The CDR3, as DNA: TGTGCTAGTAGTTACCCCGGGACAGGGTACAATCAGCCCCAGCATTTT.

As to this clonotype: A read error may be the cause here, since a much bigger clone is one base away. The CDR3 nucleotides read TGTGCCAGCAGCTTAGGTGGAGGGCATGGGGCCAACGTCCTGACTTTC. This encodes CASSLGGGHGANVLTF. This chain connects TRBV11-3 to TRBJ2-6; the D gene is possibly TRBD2 (6 bases). V was trimmed by 1 base and J by 3 bases, leaving 10 bases between them. This CDR3 contains 16 residues. Looked up from germline, CDR1 is SGHNT and CDR2 is YENEEA.